This passage covers 9 T cell receptor beta chains from one sample sequenced in a study of vaccination effects on CD4 cells after COVID-19. No antigen is known for these receptors. Repertoires were generated with immunoSEQ multiplex PCR, while TCRdb's copy carries only in-frame clones and drops some. The table lists around 27,000 clones, roughly two thirds of them singletons. Researchers isolated CD4+ T cells once less than twelve days of culture had elapsed. The sample in question was CD4+ T cells from PBMCs cultured without peptide, obtained before COVID-19 vaccination. The receptors derive from a human donor who received a COVID-19 vaccine.

The chain carries TRBV7-2 and TRBJ1-2, with D unclear. Trimming stripped 4 bases from V and 0 bases from J, with 15 bases between. The CDR3 runs to 16 residues. CDR1 and CDR2 from the germline V gene are SGHTA and FQGNSA. CDR3 residues: CASSSPDPGANYGYTF. Written as DNA, the CDR3 is TGTGCCAGCAGCTCCCCGGACCCCGGAGCTAACTATGGCTACACCTTC.

The genes are TRBV5-4 and TRBJ1-5, with a possible D match to TRBD1 (6 bases). In germline, CDR1 is SGHNT, CDR2 YYREEE (reference sequence). The CDR3 is made up of 15 amino acids. V was pared by 4 bases and J by 6 bases, with 17 bases between. The DNA of the CDR3 is TGTGCCAGCAGCCCGGATCCAGGGGCGTTTCAGCCCCAGCATTTT. This codes for CASSPDPGAFQPQHF.

This chain links TRBV15 with TRBJ1-2; 7 bases line up with TRBD1. Losses at the gene ends were 0 bases for V and 7 bases for J; bases not matched to a gene: 5. The CDR3 has 14 residues. The V gene's germline CDR1 is LNHNV and CDR2 YYDKDF (reference sequence). CDR3 protein: CATSRERQGSGYTF. For the CDR3, the DNA is TGTGCCACCAGCAGAGAGCGACAGGGAAGTGGCTACACCTTC.

This sequence joins TRBV29-1 and TRBJ2-7; weak D call: TRBD2 (5 bases). The CDR3 has 11 residues. Trimming took off 6 bases at V and 7 bases at J, with 13 bases between the two ends. CDR1 is SQVTM, CDR2 ANQGSEA, per germline. In DNA form, the CDR3 reads TGCAGCGTGAGGAAGGGAGTTGAGCAGTACTTC. The encoded protein is CSVRKGVEQYF.

This clone was detected only a few times. The chain employs TRBV5-5 and TRBJ2-5; D gene uncertain. The CDR3 extends over 15 amino acids. Trimming removed 1 base at V and 5 bases at J, with 15 bases between. Looked up from germline, CDR1 is SGHKS and CDR2 is YYEKEE (reference sequence). The CDR3 nucleotides read TGTGCCAGCAGCTTGTCCGCAGTCGACGGGGAGACCCAGTACTTC. Protein: CASSLSAVDGETQYF. The whole variable domain, remainder taken from reference TRBV5-5 and TRBJ2-5, is DAGVTQSPTHLIKTRGQQVTLRCSPISGHKSVSWYQQVLGQGPQFIFQYYEKEERGRGNFPDRFSARQFPNYSSELNVNALLLGDSALYLCASSLSAVDGETQYFGPGTRLLVL.

The J gene is TRBJ2-3, the V gene TRBV29-1; 11 positions match TRBD2. CDR3 size: 14 residues. Germline trimming cut 5 bases from V and 4 bases from J; bases unmatched to any gene: 5. Germline CDR1 is SQVTM and CDR2 is ANQGSEA. DNA of the CDR3: TGCAGCGTTCGTAGCGGGGGGGTGGCAGATACGCAGTATTTT. Encoded protein: CSVRSGGVADTQYF.

The chain links TRBV29-1 to TRBJ1-1; D not resolved. The CDR3 is made up of 10 amino acids. Trimming took 7 bases from V and 1 from J, leaving 4 bases between them. Germline CDR1 reads SQVTM; CDR2 reads ANQGSEA. CDR3 bases: TGCAGCGCCCGGAACACTGAAGCTTTCTTT. Translation: CSARNTEAFF.

V usage is TRBV18 and J usage is TRBJ2-7; D gene uncertain. The CDR3 covers 15 residues. CDR1 is KGHSH, CDR2 LQKENI, per germline. The V and J ends lost 3 bases and 2 bases respectively, with 14 bases between them. The CDR3 DNA reads as TGTGCCAGCTCACCCGGGTCCACACCCGCCTACGAGCAGTACTTC. This codes for CASSPGSTPAYEQYF.

The rearrangement joins TRBV7-2 to TRBJ2-7; 10 bases line up with TRBD2. The CDR3 totals 15 residues. The J segment lost 3 bases and the V segment lost 5 bases, leaving 7 bases of the junction unmatched. CDR1 and CDR2 (germline): SGHTA, FQGNSA. For the CDR3, the DNA is TGTGCCAGCAGCCTCTCTAGCGGGGGCCACTACGAGCAGTACTTC. Protein sequence: CASSLSSGGHYEQYF. The variable domain in full, with the rest retrieved from reference TRBV7-2 and TRBJ2-7, is GAGVSQSPSNKVTEKGKDVELRCDPISGHTALYWYRQSLGQGLEFLIYFQGNSAPDKSGLPSDRFSAERTGGSVSTLTIQRTQQEDSAVYLCASSLSSGGHYEQYFGPGTRLTVT.